This note documents a single T cell receptor beta chain sequence. The sample belongs to a study of blood T cell repertoires in COVID-19. Overall study: Specimens from acute and convalescent COVID-19 originated in the United States, Italy and Spain.

The V end was cut by 6 bases, the J end by 3 bases, with 18 bases between. CDR3 length: 14 residues. CDR1 is SQVTM, CDR2 ANQGSEA, per germline. Data came from immunoSEQ multiplex PCR; TCRdb stores just in-frame clones and leaves some out. The sample shows 55,000 to 70,000 clones, around nine tenths of them seen only once. The chain recombines TRBV29-1 with TRBJ2-7; TRBD1 might be the D (6 bases). The TCR comes from a man aged 65 to 79 with acute or convalescent COVID-19. The sample comprised peripheral blood. This chain's CDR3 is CSVPMGRGNYEQYF. Here the CDR3 DNA reads TGCAGCGTCCCCATGGGTAGGGGGAACTACGAGCAGTACTTC.